This T cell receptor (beta chain) was obtained from a study of response to subunit inactivated influenza vaccine. The CDR3 is made up of 14 amino acids. V gave up 5 bases and J gave up 0 bases, with 9 bases separating them. Germline CDR1 is SGHRS and CDR2 is YFSETQ. From the RT-PCR reads, TCRdb called clonotypes with MiXCR, one entry per CDR3 protein. The data contain 500,000 to 600,000 distinct CDR3 sequences, approximately 10% of them singletons. The same sample was also studied in work on T cells expressing NK-cell markers. That paper states: With UMIs, 5'RACE template switching was used to make TCR beta cDNA. Source material for TCR beta repertoires consisted of sorted CD3+CD56+NKG2C+, CD3+CD56+NKG2C- and CD3+CD56-NKG2C+ T cells. The eight sequenced donors comprised seven who were HCMV-seropositive and one who was seronegative. A few donors' CD3+CD56-NKG2C+ cells were dominated by the same clonotypes.

The sequence came from a middle-aged man who received an inactivated influenza vaccine. Source: PBMCs from blood, taken on the day of vaccination. V is TRBV5-1 and J is TRBJ1-3; D uncertain. CDR3 in amino acids: CASSWTDSGNTIYF. Written as DNA, the CDR3 is TGCGCCAGCAGTTGGACGGACTCTGGAAACACCATATATTTT. Full variable domain (rest looked up from reference TRBV5-1 and TRBJ1-3): KAGVTQTPRYLIKTRGQQVTLSCSPISGHRSVSWYQQTPGQGLQFLFEYFSETQRNKGNFPGRFSGRQFSNSRSEMNVSTLELGDSALYLCASSWTDSGNTIYFGEGSWLTVV.